A single T cell receptor beta chain is shown here with its context. It lacks a known antigen. No base quality information exists; no much larger clone differs at one position. This record belongs to a study of long-term antiretroviral therapy in people with HIV (dated by TCRdb to between 2021 and 2024). About the study as a whole: The earliest samples were collected roughly a decade before the 2015 WHO recommendation for immediate ART, at a time when ART was usually postponed until CD4 counts fell. Of the roughly 27 participants with HIV, approximately 11 were female. A total of over 150 cryopreserved PBMC samples came from a few dozen adults with confirmed HIV infection and were collected serially over a mean of approximately 6 years (range 1-12). No cross-contamination during QIAcube processing was seen in test extractions of a monoclonal T-cell line run alongside around 31 polyclonal samples. A retrospective serial study tested whether changes in peripheral blood TRB repertoire composition and diversity were associated with ART initiation and durable HIV suppression.

The full study reports these points: Inferences about post-ART repertoire changes are limited because no data were available on ART adherence, viral resistance or therapy changes. Owing to limited PBMC availability, only the TCR beta chain was sequenced, without alpha chain pairing. Because cell numbers in pre-ART samples were limited, unsorted PBMC were profiled instead of sorted CD4+ and CD8+ T cells. Expanded TRB clones identified before ART initiation dominated the repertoire across all time points, though the dominance fluctuated and decreased in many PLHIV after ART. A significant increase in TRB diversity was found to be associated with ART initiation, although TRB diversity was observed to remain significantly below that of transplant donor controls even after long-term ART. HIV repertoires had narrower CDR3 length ranges than controls, and the network structure suggested an antigen-experienced repertoire that shifted only slightly toward naive after ART. Samples dated from 2004 to 2017, and the ART regimens used may be less effective than current ones.

Inclusion was restricted to participants for whom at least one PBMC sample before ART initiation and at least two post-ART samples were available. Every participant with HIV received treatment in the United States of America. Before DNA extraction, cryopreserved samples containing roughly 0.85-11 million PBMC were thawed and washed. At the time of the earliest PBMC sample for each participant with HIV, ages ranged from about 20 to 54 years. Each participant contributed PBMC samples from 1-4 timepoints before ART initiation and 2-8 timepoints after ART initiation, with a median of 7 samples. Serial HIV viral load, CD4+ T-cell count, ART history and demographic data were obtained for every participant. Genomic DNA was extracted from unsorted PBMC with a Qiagen kit on a QIAcube, with processing performed in batches of 12 samples. At the junction V is shortened by 4 bases and J by 3 bases; bases outside the gene matches: 4. The cysteine opens and the phenylalanine closes a CDR3 of 15 amino acids. CDR3 DNA is the only sequence kept; it has 45 bases, read in frame from the first base. From the germline V gene, CDR1 is SGHNT and CDR2 is YENEEA.

Sequencing of the TRB variable region was done with the immunoSEQ hsTCRB v3.0 assay at survey level resolution. The target sequencing depth for TRB was roughly 40,000-50,000 T-cell genomes per sample. An Illumina MiSeq with a v3 150-cycle kit was used to sequence the pooled TRB libraries. As for how the authors treated the data: Repertoire analysis was run in R within a reproducible Nextflow workflow that covered QC, data transformation and analysis. LymphoSeq2, an R package for exploring AIRR-Seq data, was used to implement the custom analyses. Four samples yielding fewer than 5000 total TRB sequences were excluded, leaving roughly 200 analyzed HIV repertoires. Of the roughly 180 retained HIV repertoires, over 55 were collected before and around 130 after ART initiation. Repertoires were downsampled to 5000 TRB nucleotide sequences, and summary statistics were averaged over 100 downsampling iterations. The analysis kept only TRB sequences whose CDR3 regions were at least seven amino acids long. Diversity was assessed using a clonality score derived from Shannon entropy and using the Gini coefficient. In the repertoire networks, any two of the top 5000 CDR3 amino acid sequences were linked whenever the two sequences differed by an edit distance of one. Antigen specificity groups and MHC restriction were predicted for TRB CDR3 amino acid sequences with GLIPH2. To flag known associations with CMV, EBV, HIV or tissue antigens, CDR3 amino acid sequences were compared against VDJdb and McPAS-TCR. Pre-ART, post-ART and control groups were compared with Wilcoxon signed-rank tests and Holm-Bonferroni correction. This is the immuneACCESS table as TCRdb keeps it, with only in-frame sequences that have V and J called. A part of the clones is gone; compared with another copy, unresolved V genes explain less than half, and the rest is unexplained. That table gives V, J and clone size, and the DNA gave D and trimming. The sample profile shows just under 40,000 clones; approximately 86% of them were found once. Of the sample, around 3.9% falls within the top ten clones.

This specimen was unsorted PBMCs, taken just before starting antiretroviral therapy. The chain was built from TRBV11-3 and TRBJ2-5, with 11 central nucleotides matching TRBD2. This TCR was sampled from a woman aged 18-35 years with HIV. The nucleotides are TGTGCCAGCAGCTCCTCGGGACTAGCGGAAGAGACCCAGTACTTC. It specifies CASSSSGLAEETQYF.